The 25 T cell receptor beta chains given below trace back to one sample, sequenced in a study of blood T cell repertoires in COVID-19. Using immunoSEQ multiplex PCR, the repertoire was profiled, and TCRdb retains in-frame clones only, with some absent. The data hold some 250,000 clones, with around 87% observed a single time. Sequencing was carried out using peripheral blood. The receptors shown here come from a young woman who had recovered from COVID-19.

The chain uses TRBV5-1 and TRBJ2-5; D perhaps matches TRBD1 (6 bases). The CDR3 is 13 residues long. Germline lookup yields CDR1 SGHRS and CDR2 YFSETQ. The V and J ends lost 7 bases and 5 bases respectively, with 15 bases between them. The CDR3 sequence: CASQQGRGETQYF. The CDR3 DNA is TGCGCCAGCCAACAGGGACGTGGGGAGACCCAGTACTTC. The full variable domain, rest sourced from reference TRBV5-1 and TRBJ2-5, is KAGVTQTPRYLIKTRGQQVTLSCSPISGHRSVSWYQQTPGQGLQFLFEYFSETQRNKGNFPGRFSGRQFSNSRSEMNVSTLELGDSALYLCASQQGRGETQYFGPGTRLLVL.

This chain joins TRBV6-1 and TRBJ2-7, with a tentative D call TRBD2 (5 bases). The CDR3 is made up of 12 amino acids. Trimming took off 2 bases at V and 4 bases at J, with 6 bases between the two ends. Germline V gene data show CDR1 as MNHNS and CDR2 as SASEGT. CDR3 bases: TGTGCCAGCAGTGAAACGGGATACGAGCAGTACTTC. Amino acid sequence: CASSETGYEQYF.

The rearrangement uses TRBV19 and TRBJ1-5; no firm D call. This CDR3 comprises 16 residues. The germline V and J ends were trimmed by 4 bases and 8 bases, with 21 bases remaining between them. The germline V gene has CDR1 LNHDA and CDR2 SQIVND (reference sequence). CDR3 sequence reads: CASSTEWMAAREPQHF. The CDR3 region has the DNA TGTGCCAGTAGTACAGAGTGGATGGCTGCTCGGGAGCCCCAGCATTTT.

This chain uses TRBV9 with TRBJ1-2, with TRBD1 identical over 11 bases. The CDR3 is made up of 14 amino acids. J was trimmed by 9 bases and V by 0 bases; bases with no gene match: 4. The germline CDR1 and CDR2 sequences are SGDLS and YYNGEE. The CDR3 loop is CASSVVDRGPSYTF. The DNA of the CDR3 is TGTGCCAGCAGCGTAGTGGACAGGGGGCCAAGCTACACCTTC.

V is TRBV5-1 and J is TRBJ2-2; D perhaps matches TRBD1 (6 bases). Germline V gene data show CDR1 as SGHRS and CDR2 as YFSETQ. V dropped 0 bases and J dropped 4 bases, with 10 bases sitting between them. The CDR3 totals 15 residues. The CDR3 DNA reads as TGCGCCAGCAGCTTGGTGGGGGCGAGCACCGGGGAGCTGTTTTTT. Translating it yields CASSLVGASTGELFF. The full variable domain, rest sourced from reference TRBV5-1 and TRBJ2-2, is KAGVTQTPRYLIKTRGQQVTLSCSPISGHRSVSWYQQTPGQGLQFLFEYFSETQRNKGNFPGRFSGRQFSNSRSEMNVSTLELGDSALYLCASSLVGASTGELFFGEGSRLTVL.

This chain links TRBV7-8 with TRBJ2-7, with D perhaps matching TRBD1 (5 bases). Per the germline V gene, CDR1 is SGHVS and CDR2 is FQNEAQ. Between the trimmed V and J ends, which lost 1 base and 2 bases, there was a span of 6 bases. The CDR3 extends over 13 amino acids. The CDR3 DNA reads TGTGCCAGCAGCTTAGGCAGGGCCTACGAGCAGTACTTC. Protein sequence: CASSLGRAYEQYF.

CDR3 sequence: CASRRTSGGAREQYF. The CDR3 DNA reads as TGTGCCAGCAGAAGGACTAGCGGGGGGGCCAGAGAGCAGTACTTC. The genes are TRBV6-5 and TRBJ2-7; the match to TRBD2 covers 15 bases. Losses at the gene ends were 6 bases for V and 7 bases for J; bases not matched to a gene: 7. Germline V gives CDR1 MNHEY, CDR2 SVGAGI. The CDR3 extends over 15 amino acids.

V is TRBV3-1 (or the pseudogene TRBV3-2) and J is TRBJ2-5; 7 bases align to TRBD2. Unmatched junction bases numbered 8, after V lost 3 bases and J lost 4 bases. Looked up from germline, CDR1 is LGHDT and CDR2 is YNNKEL (reference sequence). The CDR3 spans 15 residues. CDR3 sequence reads: CASSQMASGGETQYF. CDR3 in DNA: TGTGCCAGCAGCCAGATGGCTAGCGGCGGAGAGACCCAGTACTTC.

The chain joins TRBV7-9 to TRBJ2-3, with 10 nucleotides matching TRBD1. The germline CDR1 and CDR2 sequences are SEHNR and FQNEAQ (reference sequence). This CDR3 contains 16 residues. V was clipped by 5 bases and J by 3 bases; unmatched bases: 8. In DNA, the CDR3 is TGTGCCAGCAGCCGTTTGCCGGGACAGGGGACAGATACGCAGTATTTT. This codes for CASSRLPGQGTDTQYF.

The chain joins TRBV6-5 to TRBJ1-6; the match to TRBD1 covers 9 bases. The CDR3 has 14 amino acids. V trimming: 5 bases; J trimming: 13 bases; junction bases outside the gene matches: 9. The germline CDR1 and CDR2 sequences are MNHEY and SVGAGI. The CDR3: CASSQGQGITPLHF. The CDR3 nucleotides read TGTGCCAGCAGTCAGGGACAGGGAATTACGCCCCTCCACTTT.

V and J are TRBV2 and TRBJ1-1; no definite D call. V lost 5 bases to trimming and J lost 3 bases, with 10 bases between them. This CDR3 is built from 13 residues. Germline V CDR1 and CDR2: SNHLY, FYNNEI. The CDR3 DNA sequence: TGTGCCAGCAGTTCATGGCTGGACACTGAAGCTTTCTTT. Translation: CASSSWLDTEAFF. Combining the CDR3 with reference TRBV2 and TRBJ1-1 gives the whole variable domain EPEVTQTPSHQVTQMGQEVILRCVPISNHLYFYWYRQILGQKVEFLVSFYNNEISEKSEIFDDQFSVERPDGSNFTLKIRSTKLEDSAMYFCASSSWLDTEAFFGQGTRLTVV.

The chain uses TRBV19 and TRBJ2-5; TRBD1 matches 11 bases. V lost 3 bases, J lost 2 bases, and 5 bases stayed unmatched. Germline CDR1 and CDR2: LNHDA and SQIVND (reference sequence). The CDR3 is made up of 16 amino acids. CDR3 bases: TGTGCCAGTAGTATGGGCGGGACAGGGGGACAAGAGACCCAGTACTTC. Its translation: CASSMGGTGGQETQYF.

This clone was counted a single time. This chain joins TRBV11-2 and TRBJ2-3; weak D call: TRBD2 (5 bases). The CDR3 is 15 amino acids. Trimming cost V 6 bases and J 1 base, with 14 bases left between them. The germline gives CDR1 SGHAT, CDR2 FQNNGV. The CDR3 bases are TGTGCCAGCAGATCCCCGGGAACCGGCACAGATACGCAGTATTTT. Protein: CASRSPGTGTDTQYF.

The genes are TRBV6-1 and TRBJ2-5, with a tentative D call TRBD2 (6 bases). The V and J ends lost 4 bases and 4 bases respectively, with 19 bases between them. In germline, CDR1 is MNHNS, CDR2 SASEGT. The CDR3 is made up of 16 amino acids. The CDR3 coding sequence is TGTGCCAGCAGTGGGCTTTTGACTAGTTTAGGAGAGACCCAGTACTTC. Translated: CASSGLLTSLGETQYF.

The chain recombines TRBV5-1 with TRBJ2-1; 13 bases are shared with TRBD2. The V gene end was trimmed by 2 bases and the J gene end by 0 bases; junction bases not matched to a gene: 17. The CDR3 runs 22 residues. Germline V CDR1 and CDR2: SGHRS, YFSETQ. The CDR3 bases are TGCGCCAGCAGCTTTTATTGGTGGGGGACTAGCGGGGCAGACAGCTCCTACAATGAGCAGTTCTTC. This encodes CASSFYWWGTSGADSSYNEQFF.

The chain has TRBV15 and TRBJ2-7; TRBD1 might be the D (5 bases). CDR3 length: 14 residues. V gave up 6 bases and J gave up 1 base, with 13 bases separating them. Per the germline V gene, CDR1 is LNHNV and CDR2 is YYDKDF (reference sequence). The CDR3 region is CATRPTDSSYEQYF. CDR3 in DNA: TGTGCCACCAGGCCGACAGATTCTTCCTACGAGCAGTACTTC.

The CDR3 is CATPAGASYEQYF. The CDR3, as DNA: TGTGCCACCCCCGCGGGGGCCTCCTACGAGCAGTACTTC. The V call is TRBV24-1, the J call TRBJ2-7; D is perhaps TRBD2 (7 bases). The CDR3 has 13 amino acids. Trimming left V 9 bases short and J 0 bases short, with 11 bases between. Germline V gene sequence: CDR1 KGHDR, CDR2 SFDVKD.

On this clone: Other DNA sequences in this specimen translate into the identical CDR3. The genes are TRBV15 and TRBJ1-6; D gene ambiguous. Germline V gives CDR1 LNHNV, CDR2 YYDKDF (reference sequence). Trimming pared 0 bases from V and 7 bases from J, leaving 4 bases between. The CDR3 runs 13 residues. In DNA form, the CDR3 reads TGTGCCACCAGCAGAGACCCAAATTCACCCCTCCACTTT. As protein: CATSRDPNSPLHF.

This clone showed up just once. The rearrangement uses TRBV18 and TRBJ1-2; 7 bases are a match to TRBD1. The CDR3 has 15 residues. Germline assignment: CDR1 KGHSH and CDR2 LQKENI. V was clipped by 3 bases and J by 7 bases; unmatched bases: 11. In DNA, the CDR3 is TGTGCCAGCTCACCCTTTACAGGGGACCTGGGTGGCTACACCTTC. Translating gives CASSPFTGDLGGYTF.

This clone was observed a handful of times. This sequence joins TRBV2 and TRBJ2-3; D is unclear. The CDR3 sequence is 13 residues long. Germline CDR1 SNHLY, CDR2 FYNNEI. Trimming cost V 3 bases and J 2 bases, with 6 bases left between them. This CDR3 reads CASSDWHTDTQYF. The CDR3 DNA is TGTGCCAGCAGTGACTGGCACACAGATACGCAGTATTTT. Using reference TRBV2 and TRBJ2-3 for the parts outside the CDR3, the full variable domain is EPEVTQTPSHQVTQMGQEVILRCVPISNHLYFYWYRQILGQKVEFLVSFYNNEISEKSEIFDDQFSVERPDGSNFTLKIRSTKLEDSAMYFCASSDWHTDTQYFGPGTRLTVL.

This sequence joins TRBV5-1 and TRBJ2-1, with 9 bases lining up with TRBD2. The CDR3 is 15 amino acids. Looked up from germline, CDR1 is SGHRS and CDR2 is YFSETQ. V trimming: 7 bases; J trimming: 1 base; junction bases outside the gene matches: 6. Written as DNA, the CDR3 is TGCGCCAGCCGACCTGCGGGGGGGTCCTACAATGAGCAGTTCTTC. Its translation: CASRPAGGSYNEQFF.

The genes are TRBV7-8 and TRBJ2-5, with D possibly TRBD2 on 6 matching bases. This CDR3 contains 14 residues. Trimming removed 8 bases at V and 7 bases at J, with 20 bases between. Per germline, CDR1 SGHVS and CDR2 FQNEAQ. CDR3: CASPPPGDRTTQYF. DNA of the CDR3: TGTGCCAGCCCCCCCCCGGGGGACCGGACGACCCAGTACTTC.

This clone was found a few times. The chain is built from TRBV11-3 and TRBJ2-7; D remains unclear. The CDR3 consists of 15 residues. Germline assignment: CDR1 SGHNT and CDR2 YENEEA. Trimming shortened V by 1 base and J by 1 base, and 11 bases separated the two germline ends. The CDR3 is CASSLARFGSYEQYF. In nucleotides, the CDR3 is TGTGCCAGCAGCTTAGCGCGGTTTGGGTCCTACGAGCAGTACTTC.

V usage is TRBV4-3 and J usage is TRBJ2-3, with TRBD2 identical over 12 bases. Per germline, CDR1 LGHNA and CDR2 YSLEER. The CDR3 contains 16 residues. Unmatched junction bases numbered 2, after V lost 1 base and J lost 3 bases. The CDR3 sequence is CASSQASGGATDTQYF. The CDR3 DNA is TGCGCCAGCAGCCAAGCTAGCGGGGGGGCTACAGATACGCAGTATTTT.

The chain joins TRBV19 to TRBJ1-1, with TRBD1 as a possible D gene (6 bases). Germline CDR1 is LNHDA and CDR2 is SQIVND (reference sequence). The length of the CDR3 is 16 residues. The V end lost 7 bases, the J end lost 1 base, and 19 bases lay between the germline ends. CDR3 amino acids: CASKSSSGTKNTEAFF. For the CDR3, the DNA is TGTGCCAGTAAGAGCAGTTCAGGGACAAAGAACACTGAAGCTTTCTTT.